Following are 11 T cell receptor beta chains from one sample sequenced in a study of T cells after yellow fever vaccination. TCRdb ran MiXCR on the 5' RACE reads and lists one entry per CDR3 protein. The sample lists about 320,000 distinct CDR3 sequences, 3.5% to 4.5% occurring once. The sample was PBMCs, taken 15 days after the yellow fever booster vaccination. These receptors came from a man aged 18 to 29 who received the YFV17D yellow fever vaccine.

The chain couples TRBV15 to TRBJ2-3; no clear D gene. Trimming took 0 bases from V and 6 from J, leaving 7 bases between them. This CDR3 has 13 amino acids. The germline gives CDR1 LNHNV, CDR2 YYDKDF (reference sequence). CDR3 protein: CATSRDRPDTQYF. The DNA of the CDR3 is TGTGCCACCAGCAGAGATCGCCCTGATACGCAGTATTTT. Filled out from reference TRBV15 and TRBJ2-3, the complete variable domain reads DAMVIQNPRYQVTQFGKPVTLSCSQTLNHNVMYWYQQKSSQAPKLLFHYYDKDFNNEADTPDNFQSRRPNTSFCFLDIRSPGLGDTAMYLCATSRDRPDTQYFGPGTRLTVL.

This clonotype has a handful of counts. This chain uses TRBV29-1 with TRBJ1-1, with D possibly matching TRBD1 (6 bases). V shed 6 bases and J shed 0 bases, with 14 bases lying between them. Germline CDR1 reads SQVTM; CDR2 reads ANQGSEA. The CDR3 totals 14 residues. The CDR3 loop reads CSVKDSLMNTEAFF. The CDR3 bases are TGCAGCGTAAAGGACAGTCTCATGAACACTGAAGCTTTCTTT.

This clonotype was picked up a small number of times. This rearrangement joins TRBV29-1 to TRBJ2-2; D gene unclear. V lost 5 bases to trimming and J lost 6 bases, with 7 bases between them. Germline CDR1 reads SQVTM; CDR2 reads ANQGSEA. This CDR3 is built from 11 residues. CDR3 sequence: CSVRWSGELFF. In DNA form, the CDR3 reads TGCAGCGTTCGGTGGTCCGGGGAGCTGTTTTTT.

V is TRBV24-1 and J is TRBJ2-7; 9 bases line up with TRBD2. V trimming: 10 bases; J trimming: 6 bases; junction bases outside the gene matches: 3. CDR1 KGHDR and CDR2 SFDVKD come from the germline V gene. This CDR3 comprises 11 residues. The CDR3 DNA sequence: TGTGCCACGCGGGGGGGCCCCGAGCAGTACTTC. Protein sequence: CATRGGPEQYF.

The V call is TRBV5-5, the J call TRBJ2-5, with 9 bases matching TRBD1. V was pared by 1 base and J by 2 bases, with 6 bases of the junction left unmatched. Germline V CDR1 and CDR2: SGHKS, YYEKEE (reference sequence). This CDR3 is built from 16 residues. The CDR3 region has the DNA TGTGCCAGCAGCTTGCCGCGGGACAGGGCGCAAGAGACCCAGTACTTC. This encodes CASSLPRDRAQETQYF.

Many counts were recorded for this clonotype. The chain employs TRBV6-5 and TRBJ2-5; D is ambiguous. The germline V and J ends were trimmed by 2 bases and 11 bases, with 15 bases remaining between them. Germline V lookup: CDR1 MNHEY, CDR2 SVGAGI. The CDR3 has 13 amino acids. Written as DNA, the CDR3 is TGTGCCAGCAGTTACAATGGGGATCTTTTTCAGTACTTC. Translated: CASSYNGDLFQYF.

This clonotype was observed at least ten times. The chain employs TRBV4-3 and TRBJ1-1; possible D gene TRBD1, 6 bases. Trimming cost V 0 bases and J 5 bases, with 19 bases left between them. This CDR3 is 17 amino acids long. Germline CDR1 is LGHNA and CDR2 is YSLEER. This chain's CDR3 is CASSQDARGGAGTEAFF. DNA of the CDR3: TGCGCCAGCAGCCAAGATGCTCGGGGGGGCGCGGGGACTGAAGCTTTCTTT.

This clonotype was seen repeatedly, ten times or more. The chain couples TRBV12-3 or TRBV12-4 to TRBJ2-4, with D perhaps TRBD1 or TRBD2 (5 bases each). The CDR3 has 13 amino acids. V dropped 3 bases and J dropped 8 bases, with 11 bases sitting between them. The CDR3 protein is CASSLGERDIQYF. The CDR3 coding sequence is TGTGCCAGCAGTTTGGGGGAGAGAGACATTCAGTACTTC.

This clonotype was counted many times. V gene TRBV7-2 combines with J gene TRBJ1-4; 7 positions agree with TRBD1. V shed 3 bases, J shed 4 bases, and the junction held 5 bases outside the gene matches. CDR3 size: 15 residues. The germline V gene encodes CDR1 SGHTA and CDR2 FQGNSA. CDR3 DNA sequence: TGTGCCAGCAGCTTTGTCTGGGACAGTAATGAAAAACTGTTTTTT. Translated, it gives CASSFVWDSNEKLFF. The complete variable domain, with remaining parts taken from reference TRBV7-2 and TRBJ1-4, reads GAGVSQSPSNKVTEKGKDVELRCDPISGHTALYWYRQSLGQGLEFLIYFQGNSAPDKSGLPSDRFSAERTGGSVSTLTIQRTQQEDSAVYLCASSFVWDSNEKLFFGSGTQLSVL.

This clonotype was detected ten times or more. The chain carries TRBV7-7 and TRBJ2-1; tentatively, D is TRBD2 (7 bases). Germline V gene lookup returns CDR1 SSHAT and CDR2 FNYEAQ (reference sequence). V gave up 1 base and J gave up 5 bases, with 12 bases separating them. This CDR3 is built from 15 residues. This chain's CDR3 is CASSLDGGPNNEQFF. In DNA, the CDR3 is TGTGCCAGCAGCTTAGACGGGGGGCCGAACAATGAGCAGTTCTTC.

This clonotype has a count of ten or more. The chain joins TRBV7-2 to TRBJ1-6, with D uncertain. With 0 bases removed from V and 8 bases from J, the gap between germline ends came to 11 bases. Germline CDR1 is SGHTA and CDR2 is FQGNSA. CDR3 size: 15 residues. The CDR3: CASSLAWWRDSPLHF. For the CDR3, the DNA is TGTGCCAGCAGCTTAGCGTGGTGGCGCGATTCACCCCTCCACTTT.